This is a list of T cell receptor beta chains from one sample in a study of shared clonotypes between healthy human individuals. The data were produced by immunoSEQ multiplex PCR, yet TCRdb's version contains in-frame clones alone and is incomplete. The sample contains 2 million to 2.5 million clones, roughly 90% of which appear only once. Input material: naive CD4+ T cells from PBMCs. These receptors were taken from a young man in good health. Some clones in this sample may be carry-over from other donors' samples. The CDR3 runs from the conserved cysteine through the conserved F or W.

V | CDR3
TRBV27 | CASSWGRADTGELFF
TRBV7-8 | CASSSAGTSYGYTF
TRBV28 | CASRGGARYEQYF
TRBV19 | CASSSTSGRGGTGELFF
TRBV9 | CASSVGYRFQETQYF
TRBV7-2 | CASSFPPRNTIYF
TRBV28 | CASTTGGSPLHF
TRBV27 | CASSFSPGTEKLFF
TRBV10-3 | CAISESLAGGNEQFF
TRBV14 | CASSPNRVDYGYTF
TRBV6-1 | CASRTSGTREQFF
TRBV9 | CASSVAGGRGNEKLFF
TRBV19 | CASSMFPGSISGELFF
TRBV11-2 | CASSSGWTAFF
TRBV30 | CAWSLGTGNTIYF
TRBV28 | CASSPEVRLTGELFF
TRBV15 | CATSRAQDTQYF
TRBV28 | CASSLEVEPQHF
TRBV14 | CASSQVSGTGFRMREAFF
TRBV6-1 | CASRLSGQGDSPLHF
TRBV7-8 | CASSLVAENYGYTF
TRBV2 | CASSEEGGNYGYTF